This T cell receptor (beta chain) stems from a study of T cell responses to AZD1222 COVID-19 vaccine. Profiled with immunoSEQ multiplex PCR; TCRdb holds only in-frame clones, not every one. The sample lists roughly 180,000 clones, 85% to 90% occurring once. Germline V gene data show CDR1 as LNHDA and CDR2 as SQIVND (reference sequence). The trim removed 7 bases at V and 6 bases at J, leaving 1 base unmatched. This CDR3 region has 11 residues. Sequenced here: peripheral blood, sampled on day 0 of AZD1222 vaccination. The clonotype was recovered from an adult in good health. The chain joins TRBV19 to TRBJ2-3; 7 bases agree with TRBD2. The CDR3 nucleotides read TGTGCCAGTACTAGCGGTGATACGCAGTATTTT. Protein sequence: CASTSGDTQYF.